These 24 T cell receptor beta chains were all obtained from the same sample, sequenced in a study of blood T cell repertoires in COVID-19. Sequencing was performed with immunoSEQ multiplex PCR; in TCRdb, only in-frame clones are kept and a portion is missing. The data show about 260,000 clones, under 90% seen once. The sequenced sample was peripheral blood. The receptors were sampled from a man in his 60s with acute or convalescent COVID-19.

There are a few counts of this clone. V is TRBV19 and J is TRBJ2-5, with D possibly being TRBD1 (6 bases). CDR1 is LNHDA, CDR2 SQIVND, per germline (reference sequence). The CDR3 length is 10 residues. With 8 bases removed from V and 5 bases from J, the gap between germline ends came to 6 bases. The CDR3 bases are TGTGCCAGTGGGGGCGAGACCCAGTACTTC. Its translation: CASGGETQYF.

Note on this clone: At one end the junction does not follow the germline gene, possibly because of a read error. This chain uses TRBV6-1 with TRBJ1-5, with D perhaps matching TRBD1 (5 bases). CDR3 length equals 11 residues. Germline V gene data show CDR1 as MNHNS and CDR2 as SASEGT. CDR3 sequence reads: CASSEAGRGFF. CDR3 nucleotide sequence: TGTGCCAGCAGTGAAGCGGGTAGGGGATTTTTT.

The chain carries TRBV6-5 and TRBJ2-5; the D gene is possibly TRBD2 (6 bases). Deletions cut 5 bases from V and 0 bases from J, with 13 bases between. This CDR3 is 15 amino acids long. Germline loops: CDR1 MNHEY, CDR2 SVGAGI. The CDR3 protein is CASSPPGTYQETQYF. In nucleotides, the CDR3 is TGTGCCAGCAGTCCCCCCGGGACTTACCAAGAGACCCAGTACTTC.

The gene calls are TRBV6-6 and TRBJ2-7; 9 nucleotides agree with TRBD1. The V and J ends lost 6 bases and 5 bases, in that order; junction bases with no gene match: 11. The CDR3 runs to 15 residues. Germline V gene data show CDR1 as MNHNY and CDR2 as SVGAGI (reference sequence). CDR3: CASSPTRDRDHEQYF. CDR3 nucleotides: TGTGCCAGCAGCCCCACCCGGGACAGGGACCACGAGCAGTACTTC.

This clone was observed a handful of times. This chain joins TRBV10-2 and TRBJ2-5; maybe TRBD2 (5 bases). The CDR3 is 13 amino acids. Germline V gene data show CDR1 as WSHSY and CDR2 as SAAADI. The V end was cut by 9 bases, the J end by 2 bases, with 13 bases between. CDR3 bases: TGCGCCAGATCCCGGGATCATCAAGAGACCCAGTACTTC. Its protein is CARSRDHQETQYF.

This chain joins TRBV11-1 and TRBJ1-2; 7 positions match TRBD1. The V gene end was trimmed by 4 bases and the J gene end by 7 bases; junction bases not matched to a gene: 9. Germline V CDR1 and CDR2: SGHAT, FQDESV (reference sequence). The CDR3 is 14 residues long. The CDR3 region is CASSSPGTAPGYTF. The CDR3 region has the DNA TGTGCCAGCAGCTCGCCTGGGACAGCTCCTGGCTACACCTTC.

This clone occurred once. This rearrangement joins TRBV12-5 to TRBJ2-3; no clear D. This CDR3 region has 13 residues. V lost 6 bases and J lost 2, with 9 bases in between. Germline V gene lookup returns CDR1 LGHNT and CDR2 FRNRAP. The CDR3 DNA reads TGTGCTAGTGGCCCTGCCTACACAGATACGCAGTATTTT. This sequence encodes CASGPAYTDTQYF.

V is TRBV28 and J is TRBJ1-6; 8 nucleotides match TRBD1. J gave up 7 bases and V 7 bases, and 6 bases lay outside the gene matches. Germline V CDR1 and CDR2: MDHEN, SYDVKM. CDR3 length equals 14 residues. As DNA, the CDR3 is TGTGCCAGCATTCGCGACAGGGGAAATTCACCCCTCCACTTT. This encodes CASIRDRGNSPLHF.

V is TRBV3-1 (or the pseudogene TRBV3-2) and J is TRBJ2-7; TRBD1 agrees at 10 bases. The V and J ends lost 2 bases and 5 bases, in that order; junction bases with no gene match: 6. This CDR3 region has 15 residues. The V gene's germline CDR1 is LGHDT and CDR2 YNNKEL (reference sequence). The DNA of the CDR3 is TGTGCCAGCAGCCAATCGGACAGGGGGAGAGACGAGCAGTACTTC. Its translation: CASSQSDRGRDEQYF.

In its sample, this clone was seen a few times. The CDR3 is CASSPPRVAGAYTGELFF. Here the CDR3 DNA reads TGTGCCAGCTCACCACCGAGAGTAGCGGGAGCGTACACCGGGGAGCTGTTTTTT. This chain joins TRBV18 and TRBJ2-2; 9 bases line up with TRBD2. Per the germline V gene, CDR1 is KGHSH and CDR2 is LQKENI. V lost 0 bases, J lost 3 bases, and 8 bases stayed unmatched. The CDR3 runs 18 residues.

The V call is TRBV9, the J call TRBJ1-2; 12 positions agree with TRBD1. CDR1 is SGDLS and CDR2 is YYNGEE in the germline V gene. V lost 0 bases to trimming and J lost 4 bases; unmatched junction nucleotides: 4. The CDR3 is 16 residues long. The CDR3 nucleotides are TGTGCCAGCAGCGTAGGGGACAGGGGGCATACCTATGGCTACACCTTC. It encodes CASSVGDRGHTYGYTF.

The rearrangement joins TRBV27 to TRBJ1-3, with 8 nucleotides matching TRBD1. Germline-derived CDR1 and CDR2 are MNHEY and SMNVEV (reference sequence). The ends lost 3 bases at V and 4 bases at J; junction bases unmatched: 5. This CDR3 has 15 amino acids. Here the CDR3 DNA reads TGTGCCAGCAGTTTTGACAGGGGTGCGGGAAACACCATATATTTT. This translates into CASSFDRGAGNTIYF.

This chain uses TRBV18 with TRBJ2-1; TRBD2 aligns across 10 bases. Trimming cost V 2 bases and J 5 bases; bases outside gene matches: 0. The germline gives CDR1 KGHSH, CDR2 LQKENI. The CDR3 runs 14 residues. CDR3 nucleotide sequence: TGTGCCAGCTCACCAGGGACTAGCGACAATGAGCAGTTCTTC. Its translation: CASSPGTSDNEQFF. The variable domain in full, completed from reference TRBV18 and TRBJ2-1, reads NAGVMQNPRHLVRRRGQEARLRCSPMKGHSHVYWYRQLPEEGLKFMVYLQKENIIDESGMPKERFSAEFPKEGPSILRIQQVVRGDSAAYFCASSPGTSDNEQFFGPGTRLTVL.

The gene calls are TRBV6-5 and TRBJ1-3; 9 nucleotides agree with TRBD1. The V gene end was trimmed by 5 bases and the J gene end by 4 bases; junction bases not matched to a gene: 6. The CDR3 consists of 15 residues. Looked up from germline, CDR1 is MNHEY and CDR2 is SVGAGI. CDR3 sequence: CASSTGGAAGNTIYF. The CDR3, as DNA: TGTGCCAGCAGTACAGGGGGCGCAGCCGGAAACACCATATATTTT.

As concerns this clone: Other DNA sequences in the sample encode the same CDR3. The J gene is TRBJ2-3, the V gene TRBV5-1; 7 bases align to TRBD2. With 0 bases clipped from V and 4 bases from J, the junction kept 2 bases outside the gene matches. The germline V gene has CDR1 SGHRS and CDR2 YFSETQ. The CDR3 extends over 14 amino acids. This CDR3 reads CASSLGLASDTQYF. The CDR3 DNA reads TGCGCCAGCAGCTTGGGACTAGCCTCAGATACGCAGTATTTT.

The rearrangement joins TRBV4-2 to TRBJ2-3; 8 positions match TRBD2. Germline V gene sequence: CDR1 LGHNA, CDR2 YNFKEQ. This CDR3 is 16 amino acids long. Trimming took 1 base from V and 0 from J; bases not matched to a gene: 3. CDR3 protein: CASSQALAASTDTQYF. In DNA form, the CDR3 reads TGTGCCAGCAGCCAAGCACTAGCGGCTAGCACAGATACGCAGTATTTT.

The chain joins TRBV28 to TRBJ2-7; 11 bases match TRBD2. From germline, CDR1 is MDHEN and CDR2 SYDVKM. There are 15 residues in the CDR3. Trimming took 5 bases from V and 6 from J; bases not matched to a gene: 9. The DNA of the CDR3 is TGTGCCAGCAGTCAGTACCTACTAGCGGGAGTCGAGCAGTACTTC. Translating it yields CASSQYLLAGVEQYF.

The V and J genes are TRBV27 and TRBJ2-7; D unresolved. There are 12 residues in the CDR3. In germline, CDR1 is MNHEY, CDR2 SMNVEV (reference sequence). Trimming left V 5 bases short and J 3 bases short, with 8 bases between. The CDR3 nucleotides are TGTGCCAGCAGTACTTCTGGCTACGAGCAGTACTTC. It encodes CASSTSGYEQYF.

V gene TRBV27 combines with J gene TRBJ2-2, with D possibly TRBD1 on 6 matching bases. CDR3 length: 14 residues. V lost 5 bases and J lost 3, with 10 bases in between. Germline CDR1 is MNHEY and CDR2 is SMNVEV (reference sequence). CDR3 residues: CASSTRGYTGELFF. The CDR3 region has the DNA TGTGCCAGCAGTACCAGGGGTTACACCGGGGAGCTGTTTTTT.

The chain links TRBV5-1 to TRBJ2-1; 9 bases line up with TRBD1. V lost 2 bases, J lost 4 bases, and 19 bases stayed unmatched. The CDR3 runs 20 residues. The germline V gene encodes CDR1 SGHRS and CDR2 YFSETQ. In DNA form, the CDR3 reads TGCGCCAGCAGCTTTTCCGGAAGGGACAGGGTCAAGGGAGTATACAATGAGCAGTTCTTC. Translating gives CASSFSGRDRVKGVYNEQFF.

This chain joins TRBV2 and TRBJ1-3; no firm D call. Germline lookup yields CDR1 SNHLY and CDR2 FYNNEI. CDR3 length equals 14 residues. V was pared by 7 bases and J by 1 base, with 11 bases between. Here the CDR3 DNA reads TGTGCCAGCACCCTAGTGTTTTCTGGAAACACCATATATTTT. Its protein is CASTLVFSGNTIYF.

The chain recombines TRBV7-9 with TRBJ1-2; a possible D gene is TRBD1 (5 bases). CDR1 is SEHNR, CDR2 FQNEAQ, per germline (reference sequence). The CDR3 length is 14 residues. V lost 4 bases to trimming and J lost 7 bases, with 16 bases between them. The CDR3 DNA follows: TGTGCCAGCAGCTGGGGGACTCTCGGGGTTGGCTACACCTTC. Residues: CASSWGTLGVGYTF. Full variable domain (outside the CDR3, taken from reference TRBV7-9 and TRBJ1-2): DTGVSQNPRHKITKRGQNVTFRCDPISEHNRLYWYRQTLGQGPEFLTYFQNEAQLEKSRLLSDRFSAERPKGSFSTLEIQRTEQGDSAMYLCASSWGTLGVGYTFGSGTRLTVV.

In regard to this clone: Other DNA sequences in this sample translate to the same CDR3. CDR3 bases: TGTGCCACCAGCAGAGTCTCAGGGGGCTACGAGCAGTACTTC. Its translation is CATSRVSGGYEQYF. This chain connects TRBV15 to TRBJ2-7; 7 positions agree with TRBD1. V gave up 1 base and J gave up 3 bases; unmatched junction bases: 3. Germline V gene sequence: CDR1 LNHNV, CDR2 YYDKDF (reference sequence). The CDR3 extends over 14 amino acids.

For this clone: In the same sample, other DNA sequences code for this CDR3. The rearrangement uses TRBV3-1 (or the pseudogene TRBV3-2) and TRBJ1-1; D is unresolved. Germline V lookup: CDR1 LGHDT, CDR2 YNNKEL (reference sequence). CDR3 length equals 14 residues. Trimming took 0 bases from V and 1 from J, leaving 6 bases between them. CDR3 DNA sequence: TGTGCCAGCAGCCAAGAGTGGAGGAACACTGAAGCTTTCTTT. It translates to CASSQEWRNTEAFF.